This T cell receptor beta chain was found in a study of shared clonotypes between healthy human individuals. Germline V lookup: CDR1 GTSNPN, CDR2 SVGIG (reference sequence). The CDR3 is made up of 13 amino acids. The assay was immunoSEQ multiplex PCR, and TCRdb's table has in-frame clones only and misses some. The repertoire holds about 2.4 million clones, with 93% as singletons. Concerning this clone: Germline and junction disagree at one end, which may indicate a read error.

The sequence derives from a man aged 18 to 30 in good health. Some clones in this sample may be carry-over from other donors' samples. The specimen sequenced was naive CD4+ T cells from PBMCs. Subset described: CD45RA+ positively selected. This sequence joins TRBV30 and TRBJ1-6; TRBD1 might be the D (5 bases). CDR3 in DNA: TGTGCCTGGAGCGACCGGGACGTAAGCTGGCCAATCTTT. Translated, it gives CAWSDRDVSWPIF.